These T cell receptor beta chains were read from a single sample in a study of Ad26.COV2.S vaccination and SARS-CoV-2 variants. The protocol was immunoSEQ multiplex PCR, while the TCRdb copy is restricted to in-frame clones and leaves out a portion. The top ten hold less than 4.5% of the sample, which has approximately 410,000 clones, around 87% seen once. The sequenced sample was peripheral blood, obtained in a trial of Ad26.COV2.S vaccine versus placebo. These TCRs come from a person aged 18-60 years who received the Ad26.COV2.S COVID-19 vaccine or a placebo. CDR3s include the opening cysteine and the closing phenylalanine or tryptophan. The order of the fields is D gene, CDR3 length, J gene, V gene, clone size, CDR3 protein, CDR3 DNA. The D gene is left open where the match is weak. Only some rows state a clone size, as once, few, many or a class for expanded clones.

>TRBD1|16|TRBJ2-5|TRBV18|few
CASSPRDRGRRETQYF
TGTGCCAGCTCACCACGGGACAGGGGGCGCCGGGAGACCCAGTACTTC
>NA|12|TRBJ2-2|TRBV5-3|NA
CARSLYTGELFF
TGTGCCAGAAGCTTGTACACCGGGGAGCTGTTTTTT
>TRBD1|15|TRBJ1-2|TRBV7-2|many
CASTRLMTGNYGYTF
TGTGCCAGCACCCGCCTGATGACAGGGAACTATGGCTACACCTTC
>NA|20|TRBJ2-3|TRBV12-2|NA
CASRLRGTLTAVGLQDTQYF
TGTGCAAGTCGCTTACGGGGGACGTTGACTGCAGTGGGGCTACAGGATACGCAGTATTTT
>NA|15|TRBJ1-2|TRBV5-1|NA
CASSLSASYSYGYTF
TGCGCCAGCAGCTTGTCGGCCTCCTACTCCTATGGCTACACCTTC
>NA|14|TRBJ2-5|TRBV1|NA
CTSRDLAGEETQYF
TGCACCAGCAGGGATCTAGCGGGGGAAGAGACCCAGTACTTC
>NA|14|TRBJ1-2|TRBV5-1|NA
CASSSDLQGHGYTF
TGCGCCAGCAGCTCGGACCTACAGGGCCATGGCTACACCTTC
>TRBD2|15|TRBJ2-5|TRBV2|NA
CASTVWRGGGETQYF
TGTGCCAGCACGGTATGGCGGGGGGGCGGCGAGACCCAGTACTTC
>TRBD1|13|TRBJ1-2|TRBV30|NA
CASQAGGNVGYTF
TGTGCCTCGCAGGCAGGGGGGAACGTTGGCTACACCTTC
>NA|14|TRBJ1-2|TRBV6-1|NA
CASSEGRNFYGYTF
TGTGCCAGCAGTGAAGGTCGGAATTTCTATGGCTACACCTTC
>NA|16|TRBJ2-7|TRBV28|NA
CASSSTSSRAAYEQYF
TGTGCCAGCAGTTCAACCTCTTCCAGGGCAGCCTACGAGCAGTACTTC
>NA|15|TRBJ2-3|TRBV3-1/TRBV3-2|NA
CASSQARGAGDTQYF
TGTGCCAGCAGCCAAGCTCGGGGGGCCGGAGATACGCAGTATTTT
>NA|14|TRBJ2-1|TRBV19|NA
CASTDRDGSIEQFF
TGTGCCAGTACCGATCGGGACGGATCAATTGAGCAGTTCTTC
>TRBD1|14|TRBJ1-2|TRBV6-5|NA
CASSRTGRENGYTF
TGTGCCAGCAGTAGGACAGGGAGGGAAAATGGCTACACCTTC
>NA|14|TRBJ1-6|TRBV28|NA
CASRKDLGNSPLHF
TGTGCCAGCAGGAAGGATCTGGGTAATTCACCCCTCCACTTT
>NA|14|TRBJ2-7|TRBV3-1/TRBV3-2|NA
CASSPLSSDYEQYF
TGTGCCAGCAGCCCCCTATCCTCGGACTACGAGCAGTACTTC
>NA|13|TRBJ2-7|TRBV29-1|NA
CSVDMPDSYEQYF
TGCAGCGTTGATATGCCGGATTCCTACGAGCAGTACTTC
>TRBD1|15|TRBJ2-5|TRBV18|once
CASSTRTGGHETQYF
TGTGCCAGCTCAACGCGGACAGGGGGCCACGAGACCCAGTACTTC
>NA|15|TRBJ2-3|TRBV7-6|NA
CASSLYGGTTDTQYF
TGTGCCAGCAGCTTATACGGGGGAACGACAGATACGCAGTATTTT
>NA|19|TRBJ1-5|TRBV19|many
CASSSTPEAGADGNQPQHF
TGTGCCAGTAGTAGTACCCCGGAAGCAGGGGCAGATGGCAATCAGCCCCAGCATTTT
>NA|14|TRBJ2-5|TRBV9|once
CASSPMDTQETQYF
TGTGCCAGCAGCCCAATGGACACCCAAGAGACCCAGTACTTC
>NA|16|TRBJ2-1|TRBV5-8|NA
CASSLAAHNTYNEQFF
TGTGCCAGCAGCTTGGCCGCGCACAATACCTACAATGAGCAGTTCTTC
>TRBD1|16|TRBJ2-2|TRBV4-3|few
CASSQSGQEKVGELFF
TGCGCCAGCAGCCAAAGCGGACAGGAGAAGGTCGGGGAGCTGTTTTTT
>NA|16|TRBJ1-5|TRBV7-3|few
CASSCPRRREGQPQHF
TGTGCCAGCAGCTGCCCTCGTCGGAGGGAAGGGCAGCCCCAGCATTTT
>NA|12|TRBJ1-1|TRBV19|few
CASSIRWTELFF
TGTGCCAGTAGTATTAGGTGGACAGAACTCTTCTTT
>NA|11|TRBJ2-5|TRBV7-8|NA
CASSLGGTQYF
TGTGCCAGCAGCTTAGGGGGGACCCAGTACTTC
>NA|13|TRBJ1-1|TRBV6-6|NA
CASSDSGNTEAFF
TGTGCCAGCAGTGACTCAGGGAACACTGAAGCTTTCTTT
>NA|13|TRBJ2-7|TRBV24-1|NA
CATAPWGTYEQYF
TGTGCCACCGCTCCCTGGGGCACCTACGAGCAGTACTTC
>TRBD1|14|TRBJ1-1|TRBV2|NA
CANMEGTGGTEAFF
TGTGCCAATATGGAAGGGACAGGGGGCACTGAAGCTTTCTTT
>NA|17|TRBJ2-3|TRBV7-3|NA
CASSLWGEDPGTDTQYF
TGTGCCAGCAGCTTATGGGGTGAGGACCCCGGCACAGATACGCAGTATTTT
>NA|17|TRBJ1-1|TRBV10-3|NA
CAISDPQTDRPGTEAFF
TGTGCCATCAGTGACCCACAAACCGACCGGCCGGGCACTGAAGCTTTCTTT
>TRBD2|15|TRBJ2-1|TRBV6-2/TRBV6-3|NA
CASSLFRTSLNEQFF
TGTGCCAGCAGTTTATTTCGGACTAGCCTAAATGAGCAGTTCTTC
>NA|13|TRBJ1-5|TRBV2|many
CASSDSIHQPQHF
TGTGCCAGCAGTGATAGCATACATCAGCCCCAGCATTTT
>NA|15|TRBJ2-4|TRBV7-9|NA
CASSLDGRAKNIQYF
TGTGCCAGCAGCTTAGATGGGAGGGCCAAAAACATTCAGTACTTC
>NA|15|TRBJ1-2|TRBV7-9|NA
CASSSLSQGHYGYTF
TGTGCCAGCAGCTCCCTTTCACAAGGGCACTATGGCTACACCTTC
>NA|13|TRBJ1-1|TRBV19|NA
CASRPGGNTEAFF
TGTGCCAGTAGACCCGGGGGGAACACTGAAGCTTTCTTT